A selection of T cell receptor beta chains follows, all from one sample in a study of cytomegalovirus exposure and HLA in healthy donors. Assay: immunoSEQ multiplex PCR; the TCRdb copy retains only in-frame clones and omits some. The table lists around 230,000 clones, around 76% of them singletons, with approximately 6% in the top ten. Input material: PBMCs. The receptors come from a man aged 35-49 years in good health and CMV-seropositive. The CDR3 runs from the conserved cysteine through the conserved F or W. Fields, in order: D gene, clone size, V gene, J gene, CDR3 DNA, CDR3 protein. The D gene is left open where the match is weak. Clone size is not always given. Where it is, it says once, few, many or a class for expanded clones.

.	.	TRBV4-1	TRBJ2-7	TGCGCCAGCAGCCATCTAGACAGTGACGAGCAGTACTTC	CASSHLDSDEQYF
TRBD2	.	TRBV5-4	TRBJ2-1	TGTGCCAGCAGCGCCACTAGCGGGACCTACAATGAGCAGTTCTTC	CASSATSGTYNEQFF
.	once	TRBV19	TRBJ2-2	TGTGCCAGTAGTATAGCTAGTCCCGGGGAGCTGTTTTTT	CASSIASPGELFF
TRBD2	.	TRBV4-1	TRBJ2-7	TGCGCCAGCAGCCAAGAGAGGCTAGCGGTCCGGGAGCAGTACTTC	CASSQERLAVREQYF
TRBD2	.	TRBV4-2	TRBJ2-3	TGTGCCAGCAGCCTAGCTACTAGCGGTAGCACAGATACGCAGTATTTT	CASSLATSGSTDTQYF
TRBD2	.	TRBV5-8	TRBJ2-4	TGTGCCAGCAGGCTCGGGACTAGCGAGGCCAAAAACATTCAGTACTTC	CASRLGTSEAKNIQYF
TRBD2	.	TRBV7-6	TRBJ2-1	TGTGCCAGCAGCTTAGCCTATCGAAACCCGCGGGAGATCTACAATGAGCAGTTCTTC	CASSLAYRNPREIYNEQFF
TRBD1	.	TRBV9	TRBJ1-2	TGTGCCAGCAGCGTAATACCGGACAGGGCCATTGGGGGCTACACCTTC	CASSVIPDRAIGGYTF
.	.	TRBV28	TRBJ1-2	TGTGCCAGCAGTTTACCCGACGGGAGGGGATATGGCTACACCTTC	CASSLPDGRGYGYTF
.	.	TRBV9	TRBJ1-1	TGTGCCAGCAGCCCCCTTAGACAGACGAACACTGAAGCTTTCTTT	CASSPLRQTNTEAFF
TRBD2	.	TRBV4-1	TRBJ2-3	TGCGCCAGCAGCCAAGAAACTAGCGGGAACGGAGATACGCAGTATTTT	CASSQETSGNGDTQYF
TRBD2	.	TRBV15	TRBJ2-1	TGTGCCACCAGCAGAGTTAGCGGGAGCCCCGACATGTTCTTC	CATSRVSGSPDMFF
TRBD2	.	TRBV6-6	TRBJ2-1	TGTGCCAGCAGGGCCGGGGTAGCGGGCTCCTACAATGAGCAGTTCTTC	CASRAGVAGSYNEQFF
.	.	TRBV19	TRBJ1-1	TGTGCCACCAGAAACAGGGCCGTTTGGCGGAACACTGAAGCTTTCTTT	CATRNRAVWRNTEAFF
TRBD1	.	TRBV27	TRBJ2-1	TGTGCCAGCAGTTCCTCAGGGGGCAATGAGCAGTTCTTC	CASSSSGGNEQFF
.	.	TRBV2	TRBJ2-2	TGTGCCAGCAGCTATGGACAAAACACCGGGGAGCTGTTTTTT	CASSYGQNTGELFF
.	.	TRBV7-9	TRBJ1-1	TGTGCCAGCAGCTCCGGGGCCGGGGACAACCGGCATGAAGCTTTCTTT	CASSSGAGDNRHEAFF
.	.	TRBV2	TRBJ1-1	TGTGCCAGCAGTCTACAAACCTACGGGGCTTTCTTT	CASSLQTYGAFF
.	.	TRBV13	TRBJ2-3	TGTGCCAGCAGCTTCCGCGGGATGGGAGATACGCAGTATTTT	CASSFRGMGDTQYF
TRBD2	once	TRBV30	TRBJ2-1	TGTGCCTGGAGGTTCCGGCGAGGGAGGGCCAGGGATGAGCAGTTCTTC	CAWRFRRGRARDEQFF
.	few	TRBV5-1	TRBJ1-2	TGCGCCAGCAGCTCGGGAGGCTCGAACTATGGCTACACCTTC	CASSSGGSNYGYTF
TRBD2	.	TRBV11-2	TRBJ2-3	TGTGCCAGCAGCCTCTTAGCGGGAGTGGGAGATACGCAGTATTTT	CASSLLAGVGDTQYF
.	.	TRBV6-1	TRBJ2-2	TGTGCCAGCAGTGAAAACCTAGCTGCCGGGGAGCTGTTTTTT	CASSENLAAGELFF
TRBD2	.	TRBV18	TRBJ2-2	TGTGCCAGCTCAGAAAGGACTAGCGGGAATACCGGGGAGCTGTTTTTT	CASSERTSGNTGELFF
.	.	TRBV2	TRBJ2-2	TGTACCAGCCGTCCTCGTCAGGGATCCACCGGGGAGCTGTTTTTT	CTSRPRQGSTGELFF
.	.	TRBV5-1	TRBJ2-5	TGCGCCAGCAGCTTGGGACAGAACCAAGAGACCCAGTACTTC	CASSLGQNQETQYF